This T cell receptor (beta chain) was captured by sequencing in a study of shared clonotypes between healthy human individuals. As for the study in general: Per donor, CD8 memory used one plate, CD8 naive used two, CD4 memory used three and CD4 naive used three.

Original methodology: With immunoSEQ giving junction-only sequences and no quality scores, filtering differed. Generated by immunoSEQ multiplex PCR, the TCRdb table keeps only in-frame clones and is missing some. From that table come the V and J calls and clone size; the DNA was used to work out D and trimming. This sample has some 2,100,000 clones, with almost 96% found just once. Germline lookup yields CDR1 SGHTA and CDR2 FQGTGA. The ends were cut back, 5 bases at V and 3 bases at J, with 10 bases in the middle. The CDR3 covers 13 residues. The chain is built from TRBV7-3 and TRBJ1-1; TRBD1 is a possible D gene (5 bases). This clonotype originated in a man younger than 35 in good health. Sequencing used naive CD4+ T cells sorted from blood. Described subset: CD45RA+ positively selected. This CDR3 is CASSKQVYTEAFF. DNA of the CDR3: TGTGCCAGCAGCAAACAGGTTTACACTGAAGCTTTCTTT. The full variable domain, its missing parts supplied by reference TRBV7-3 and TRBJ1-1, is GAGVSQTPSNKVTEKGKYVELRCDPISGHTALYWYRQSLGQGPEFLIYFQGTGAADDSGLPNDRFFAVRPEGSVSTLKIQRTERGDSAVYLCASSKQVYTEAFFGQGTRLTVV.